Below, 28 T cell receptor beta chains from the same sample are listed, as sequenced in a study of blood T cell repertoires in COVID-19 (dated by TCRdb to about 2020). Libraries were built with the immunoSEQ multiplex PCR assay. TCRdb's version of the immuneACCESS table is confined to in-frame rearrangements and falls short of the full clone set. An unresolved V gene accounts for under half of the shortfall where checked; the remainder is of unknown origin. Within this sample are roughly 68,000 clones, with 90% of them counted one time only. Around 0.52% of the sample comes from the top ten. Source material: peripheral blood. The receptors stem from a man aged 50 or older with COVID-19, enrolled during active disease.

In DNA, the CDR3 is TGTGCCAGCAGCCCAGGGAGGACTACCACCGGGGAGCTGTTTTTT. Its translation is CASSPGRTTTGELFF. V and J are TRBV7-2 and TRBJ2-2; D may be TRBD2 (6 bases). Germline values: CDR1 SGHTA, CDR2 FQGNSA. CDR3 length: 15 amino acids. V shed 5 bases and J shed 4 bases, with 14 bases lying between them. The variable domain in full, with the rest retrieved from reference TRBV7-2 and TRBJ2-2, is GAGVSQSPSNKVTEKGKDVELRCDPISGHTALYWYRQSLGQGLEFLIYFQGNSAPDKSGLPSDRFSAERTGGSVSTLTIQRTQQEDSAVYLCASSPGRTTTGELFFGEGSRLTVL.

The chain joins TRBV19 to TRBJ1-2; TRBD1 matches 9 bases. J was trimmed by 6 bases and V by 7 bases; bases with no gene match: 12. The CDR3 runs to 15 residues. In germline, CDR1 is LNHDA, CDR2 SQIVND (reference sequence). This CDR3 reads CASTPGRDRVHGYTF. CDR3 bases: TGTGCCAGTACCCCTGGCCGGGACAGGGTCCATGGCTACACCTTC. Full variable domain (missing parts from reference TRBV19 and TRBJ1-2): DGGITQSPKYLFRKEGQNVTLSCEQNLNHDAMYWYRQDPGQGLRLIYYSQIVNDFQKGDIAEGYSVSREKKESFPLTVTSAQKNPTAFYLCASTPGRDRVHGYTFGSGTRLTVV.

V gene TRBV2 combines with J gene TRBJ1-1; a weak D match, TRBD1 (5 bases). The CDR3 covers 15 residues. Between the trimmed V and J ends, which lost 7 bases and 1 base, there was a span of 16 bases. The germline V gene has CDR1 SNHLY and CDR2 FYNNEI. The CDR3 is CASNPGGPRNTEAFF. The CDR3 bases are TGTGCCAGCAACCCCGGGGGACCGAGGAACACTGAAGCTTTCTTT.

The V and J genes are TRBV4-1 and TRBJ1-3; 8 positions match TRBD1. CDR3 length: 16 amino acids. J gave up 2 bases and V 4 bases, and 7 bases lay outside the gene matches. The germline V gene has CDR1 MGHRA and CDR2 YSYEKL. The CDR3 region has the DNA TGCGCCAGCAGCCGCGGACAGGGAATGACTGGAAACACCATATATTTT. Amino acid sequence: CASSRGQGMTGNTIYF.

The chain uses TRBV12-3 or TRBV12-4 and TRBJ2-5, with 9 positions matching TRBD2. The CDR3 runs to 13 residues. After removal of 6 bases from V and 4 bases from J, the junction contained 3 bases not matched to a gene. The CDR3 reads CASSPLAGETQYF. In nucleotides, the CDR3 is TGTGCCAGCAGCCCACTAGCGGGAGAGACCCAGTACTTC.

The rearrangement joins TRBV7-9 to TRBJ2-1; D is uncertain. In germline, CDR1 is SEHNR, CDR2 FQNEAQ (reference sequence). V was cut by 0 bases and J by 4 bases, with 10 bases left in between. The CDR3 covers 15 residues. The DNA of the CDR3 is TGTGCCAGCAGCTTAGCTAGCTTCGGTTACAATGAGCAGTTCTTC. Translating gives CASSLASFGYNEQFF.

V usage is TRBV5-4 and J usage is TRBJ1-2; no clear D gene. CDR1 is SGHNT, CDR2 YYREEE, per germline (reference sequence). V gave up 2 bases and J gave up 3 bases, with 14 bases separating them. CDR3 length: 15 residues. In DNA form, the CDR3 reads TGTGCCAGCAGCTTTTTTTTACCCGGGGACTATGGCTACACCTTC. Translating it yields CASSFFLPGDYGYTF.

The genes are TRBV19 and TRBJ2-6; tentative D call: TRBD2 (5 bases). The germline V gene encodes CDR1 LNHDA and CDR2 SQIVND (reference sequence). Trimming removed 0 bases from V and 5 bases from J, with 11 bases in between. The CDR3 covers 16 residues. CDR3 region: CASSIDEGIRANVLTF. The CDR3 DNA sequence: TGTGCCAGTAGTATAGATGAGGGAATTAGGGCCAACGTCCTGACTTTC.

The V call is TRBV7-2, the J call TRBJ2-1, with TRBD2 identical over 7 bases. V shed 3 bases, J shed 5 bases, and the junction held 1 base outside the gene matches. CDR3 length: 13 amino acids. The germline gives CDR1 SGHTA, CDR2 FQGNSA. CDR3 sequence reads: CASSLGLNNEQFF. As DNA, the CDR3 is TGTGCCAGCAGCTTGGGACTAAACAATGAGCAGTTCTTC.

The rearrangement joins TRBV24-1 to TRBJ2-5, with 11 positions matching TRBD1. Germline trimming cut 2 bases from V and 4 bases from J; bases unmatched to any gene: 2. Germline V gene sequence: CDR1 KGHDR, CDR2 SFDVKD. This CDR3 comprises 15 residues. The CDR3, as DNA: TGTGCCACCAGTGATTCGGGACAGGGGGGAGAGACCCAGTACTTC. Protein sequence: CATSDSGQGGETQYF.

The V and J genes are TRBV30 and TRBJ1-2, with a tentative D call TRBD1 (5 bases). Between the trimmed V and J ends, which lost 2 bases and 5 bases, there was a span of 12 bases. Germline CDR1 GTSNPN, CDR2 SVGIG (reference sequence). The CDR3 consists of 13 residues. The CDR3 sequence is CAWSRKKGYGYTF. The CDR3, as DNA: TGTGCCTGGAGTAGGAAGAAGGGGTATGGCTACACCTTC.

The rearrangement links TRBV6-6 to TRBJ2-7; D possibly corresponds to TRBD1 (6 bases). V was trimmed by 8 bases and J by 2 bases, leaving 10 bases between them. The CDR3 covers 12 residues. Germline CDR1 and CDR2: MNHNY and SVGAGI (reference sequence). The CDR3 nucleotides read TGTGCCAGCGGGGGCGGCCCCTACGAGCAGTACTTC. This codes for CASGGGPYEQYF.

The chain is built from TRBV4-2 and TRBJ1-2; D not resolved. Germline values: CDR1 LGHNA, CDR2 YNFKEQ. The CDR3 covers 14 residues. Trimming removed 0 bases from V and 4 bases from J, with 9 bases in between. CDR3 in DNA: TGTGCCAGCAGCCAAGAATCAGTAGCCTATGGCTACACCTTC. Protein: CASSQESVAYGYTF.

V and J are TRBV5-1 and TRBJ2-1; 11 nucleotides match TRBD2. The CDR3 is 19 amino acids. CDR1 SGHRS and CDR2 YFSETQ come from the germline V gene. Losses at the gene ends were 2 bases for V and 0 bases for J; bases not matched to a gene: 10. The CDR3 is CASSLIPSGRSSSYNEQFF. CDR3 DNA: TGCGCCAGCAGCTTAATCCCTAGCGGGAGGTCGAGCTCCTACAATGAGCAGTTCTTC. The variable domain in full, completed from reference TRBV5-1 and TRBJ2-1, reads KAGVTQTPRYLIKTRGQQVTLSCSPISGHRSVSWYQQTPGQGLQFLFEYFSETQRNKGNFPGRFSGRQFSNSRSEMNVSTLELGDSALYLCASSLIPSGRSSSYNEQFFGPGTRLTVL.

The DNA of the CDR3 is TGTGCCATCAGTGATTACAATCAGCCCCAGCATTTT. Protein sequence: CAISDYNQPQHF. V usage is TRBV10-3 and J usage is TRBJ1-5; D not certain. This CDR3 is built from 12 residues. CDR1 and CDR2 from the germline V gene are ENHRY and SYGVKD. Between the trimmed V and J ends, which lost 3 bases and 3 bases, there was a span of 3 bases.

This chain links TRBV9 with TRBJ2-7, with D tentatively TRBD2 (5 bases). Germline-derived CDR1 and CDR2 are SGDLS and YYNGEE. CDR3 length equals 15 residues. With 0 bases removed from V and 0 bases from J, the gap between germline ends came to 10 bases. CDR3 nucleotide sequence: TGTGCCAGCAGCGTAGATCTTGGGAGCTCCTACGAGCAGTACTTC. It is translated as CASSVDLGSSYEQYF.

The chain employs TRBV11-1 and TRBJ2-7; TRBD1 agrees at 10 bases. CDR3 length: 16 amino acids. The germline V gene encodes CDR1 SGHAT and CDR2 FQDESV (reference sequence). V lost 5 bases to trimming and J lost 4 bases; unmatched junction nucleotides: 11. The CDR3 DNA is TGTGCCAGCAGCCAAGACACGGGACAGGGGCTATACGAGCAGTACTTC. Translated, it gives CASSQDTGQGLYEQYF.

The rearrangement links TRBV3-1 (or the pseudogene TRBV3-2) to TRBJ2-2; 7 bases agree with TRBD2. J gave up 1 base and V 4 bases, and 3 bases lay outside the gene matches. In germline, CDR1 is LGHDT, CDR2 YNNKEL (reference sequence). The CDR3 is 15 amino acids. The CDR3 protein is CASSPTSENTGELFF. CDR3 sequence (DNA): TGTGCCAGCAGCCCAACTAGCGAGAACACCGGGGAGCTGTTTTTT.

The sample holds a few counts of this clone. The rearrangement joins TRBV2 to TRBJ1-2; 12 bases map to TRBD1. Germline CDR1 and CDR2: SNHLY and FYNNEI. The V and J ends lost 3 bases and 3 bases, in that order; junction bases with no gene match: 5. There are 16 residues in the CDR3. CDR3 loop: CASSDAGQGAYYGYTF. CDR3 coding DNA: TGTGCCAGCAGTGACGCGGGACAGGGGGCTTACTATGGCTACACCTTC.

The genes are TRBV30 and TRBJ1-3; D might be TRBD1 (5 bases). CDR1 is GTSNPN and CDR2 is SVGIG in the germline V gene (reference sequence). The CDR3 length is 15 residues. V lost 1 base and J lost 0, with 10 bases in between. CDR3 nucleotides: TGTGCCTGGAGTGCGACTAGGGGCTCTGGAAACACCATATATTTT. Translated, it gives CAWSATRGSGNTIYF. The variable domain in full, with the rest retrieved from reference TRBV30 and TRBJ1-3, is SQTIHQWPATLVQPVGSPLSLECTVEGTSNPNLYWYRQAAGRGLQLLFYSVGIGQISSEVPQNLSASRPQDRQFILSSKKLLLSDSGFYLCAWSATRGSGNTIYFGEGSWLTVV.

The chain carries TRBV28 and TRBJ1-1; D is possibly TRBD1 (5 bases). Per the germline V gene, CDR1 is MDHEN and CDR2 is SYDVKM. The CDR3 covers 17 residues. Between the trimmed V and J ends, which lost 3 bases and 1 base, there was a span of 18 bases. CDR3 in amino acids: CASSLFPPGGENTEAFF. DNA for the CDR3: TGTGCCAGCAGTTTGTTCCCACCGGGGGGAGAGAACACTGAAGCTTTCTTT.

The genes are TRBV9 and TRBJ1-3, with TRBD1 matching over 7 bases. CDR1 is SGDLS and CDR2 is YYNGEE in the germline V gene. CDR3 length: 17 amino acids. With 4 bases clipped from V and 0 bases from J, the junction kept 10 bases outside the gene matches. Here the CDR3 reads CASSPVRDSNSGNTIYF. CDR3 DNA: TGTGCCAGCAGCCCCGTAAGGGACAGTAACTCTGGAAACACCATATATTTT.

V gene TRBV27 combines with J gene TRBJ1-4, with 7 bases that match TRBD1. V was pared by 5 bases and J by 11 bases, with 11 bases of the junction left unmatched. In germline, CDR1 is MNHEY, CDR2 SMNVEV (reference sequence). The CDR3 has 14 amino acids. In DNA form, the CDR3 reads TGTGCCAGCAGTCCAAGTGTGACAGGGATTAAACTGTTTTTT. Protein: CASSPSVTGIKLFF. The full variable domain, completed using reference TRBV27 and TRBJ1-4, is EAQVTQNPRYLITVTGKKLTVTCSQNMNHEYMSWYRQDPGLGLRQIYYSMNVEVTDKGDVPEGYKVSRKEKRNFPLILESPSPNQTSLYFCASSPSVTGIKLFFGSGTQLSVL.

This clone was seen a handful of times. V gene TRBV5-1 combines with J gene TRBJ1-3; weak D call: TRBD1 (6 bases). The length of the CDR3 is 18 residues. Germline CDR1 and CDR2: SGHRS and YFSETQ. Trimming cost V 2 bases and J 0 bases, with 18 bases left between them. The CDR3 DNA sequence: TGCGCCAGCAGCTTAACAGGGACTACGGCTAACTCTGGAAACACCATATATTTT. Its protein is CASSLTGTTANSGNTIYF.

V gene TRBV4-2 combines with J gene TRBJ2-7; maybe TRBD2 (6 bases). With 3 bases removed from V and 4 bases from J, the gap between germline ends came to 13 bases. The germline gives CDR1 LGHNA, CDR2 YNFKEQ. This CDR3 region has 14 residues. The CDR3 sequence: CASSHSGREYEQYF. As DNA, the CDR3 is TGTGCCAGCAGCCACAGCGGGCGAGAGTACGAGCAGTACTTC.

This clone has a single count. The chain recombines TRBV7-2 with TRBJ1-2, with 7 bases lining up with TRBD1. V lost 5 bases to trimming and J lost 2 bases; unmatched junction nucleotides: 8. Germline CDR1 and CDR2: SGHTA and FQGNSA. The CDR3 loop spans 15 amino acids. CDR3 sequence reads: CASSLVGTANYGYTF. For the CDR3, the DNA is TGTGCCAGCAGCCTGGTAGGGACAGCAAACTATGGCTACACCTTC.

This chain joins TRBV11-3 and TRBJ2-3, with 10 bases identical to TRBD2. Germline CDR1 SGHNT, CDR2 YENEEA. The CDR3 length is 15 residues. V gave up 8 bases and J gave up 1 base; unmatched junction bases: 6. This CDR3 reads CASGTGTSGTDTQYF. As DNA, the CDR3 is TGTGCCAGCGGGACCGGGACTAGCGGCACAGATACGCAGTATTTT.

This clone was found once. This sequence joins TRBV5-5 and TRBJ1-5, with 9 bases matching TRBD1. The V gene's germline CDR1 is SGHKS and CDR2 YYEKEE (reference sequence). The CDR3 runs to 15 residues. Germline trimming cut 4 bases from V and 4 bases from J; bases unmatched to any gene: 6. This chain's CDR3 is CASSHGTGFNQPQHF. CDR3 nucleotides: TGTGCCAGCAGCCACGGGACAGGGTTTAATCAGCCCCAGCATTTT.